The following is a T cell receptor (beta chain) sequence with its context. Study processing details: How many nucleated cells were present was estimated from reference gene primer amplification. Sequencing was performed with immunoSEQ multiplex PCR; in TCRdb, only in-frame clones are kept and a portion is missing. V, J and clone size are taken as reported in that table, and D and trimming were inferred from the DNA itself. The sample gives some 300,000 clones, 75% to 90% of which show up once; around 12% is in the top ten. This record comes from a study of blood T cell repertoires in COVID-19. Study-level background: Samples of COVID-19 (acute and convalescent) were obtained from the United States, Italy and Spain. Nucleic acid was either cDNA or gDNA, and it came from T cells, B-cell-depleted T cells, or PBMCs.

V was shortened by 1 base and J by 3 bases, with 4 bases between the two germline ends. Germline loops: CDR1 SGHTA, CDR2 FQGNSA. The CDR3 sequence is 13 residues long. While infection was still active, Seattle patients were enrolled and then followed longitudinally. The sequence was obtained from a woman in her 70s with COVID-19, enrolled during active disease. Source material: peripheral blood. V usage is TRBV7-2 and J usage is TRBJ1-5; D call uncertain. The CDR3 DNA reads TGTGCCAGCAGCTTAGGAGTCAATCAGCCCCAGCATTTT. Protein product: CASSLGVNQPQHF.